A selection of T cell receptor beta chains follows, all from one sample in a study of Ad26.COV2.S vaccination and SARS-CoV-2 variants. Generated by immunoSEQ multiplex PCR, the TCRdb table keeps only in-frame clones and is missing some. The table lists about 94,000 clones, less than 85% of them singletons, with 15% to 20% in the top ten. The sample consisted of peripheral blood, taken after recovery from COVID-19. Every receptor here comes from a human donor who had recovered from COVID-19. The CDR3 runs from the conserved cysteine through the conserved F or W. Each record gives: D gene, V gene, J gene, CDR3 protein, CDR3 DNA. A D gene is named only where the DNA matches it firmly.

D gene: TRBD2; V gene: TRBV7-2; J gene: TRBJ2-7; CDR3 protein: CASSFWTSGREQYF; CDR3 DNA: TGTGCCAGCAGCTTCTGGACTAGCGGGAGGGAGCAGTACTTC
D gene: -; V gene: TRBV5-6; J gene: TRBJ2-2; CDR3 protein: CASSPGVGNTGELFF; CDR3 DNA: TGTGCCAGCAGCCCTGGGGTGGGTAACACCGGGGAGCTGTTTTTT
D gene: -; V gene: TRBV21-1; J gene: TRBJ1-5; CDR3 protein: CASSQRDRDRGNQPQHF; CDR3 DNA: TGTGCCAGCAGCCAACGGGACAGGGACCGGGGCAATCAGCCCCAGCATTTT
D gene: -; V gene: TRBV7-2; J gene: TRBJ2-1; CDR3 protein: CASSLVLQGDEQFF; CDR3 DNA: TGTGCCAGCAGCTTAGTATTGCAGGGAGATGAGCAGTTCTTC
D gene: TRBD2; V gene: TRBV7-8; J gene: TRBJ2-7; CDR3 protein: CASSSTSSGEQYF; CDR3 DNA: TGTGCCAGCAGCTCGACTAGCTCTGGCGAGCAGTACTTC
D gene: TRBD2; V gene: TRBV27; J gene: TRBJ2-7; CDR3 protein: CASSLQVPSGTYEQYF; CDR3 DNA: TGTGCCAGCAGTTTACAGGTGCCTAGCGGGACGTACGAGCAGTACTTC
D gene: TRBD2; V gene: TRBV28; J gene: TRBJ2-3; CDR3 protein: CASSSPGGGGNTQYF; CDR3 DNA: TGTGCCAGCAGTTCCCCTGGCGGGGGGGGGAATACGCAGTATTTT
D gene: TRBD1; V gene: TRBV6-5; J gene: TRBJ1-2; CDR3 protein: CASRGQGDYGYTF; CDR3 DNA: TGTGCCAGCAGAGGTCAGGGGGACTATGGCTACACCTTC
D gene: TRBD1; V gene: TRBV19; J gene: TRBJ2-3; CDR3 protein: CASSPTDKDRVARVDTQYF; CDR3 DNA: TGTGCCAGTAGTCCTACCGACAAGGACAGGGTGGCTAGAGTAGATACGCAGTATTTT
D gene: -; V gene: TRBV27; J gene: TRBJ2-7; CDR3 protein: CASSGRLFYEQYF; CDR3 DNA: TGTGCCAGTTCCGGCAGGCTATTCTACGAGCAGTACTTC